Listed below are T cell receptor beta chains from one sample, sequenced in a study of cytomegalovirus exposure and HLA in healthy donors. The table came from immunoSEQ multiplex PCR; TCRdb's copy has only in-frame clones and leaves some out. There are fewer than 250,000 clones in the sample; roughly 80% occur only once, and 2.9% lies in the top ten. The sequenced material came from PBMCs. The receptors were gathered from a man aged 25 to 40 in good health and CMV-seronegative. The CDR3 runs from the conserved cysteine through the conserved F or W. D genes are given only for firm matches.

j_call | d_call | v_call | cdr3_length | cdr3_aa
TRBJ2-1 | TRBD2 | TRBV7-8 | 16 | CASSPDLTSGGNEQFF
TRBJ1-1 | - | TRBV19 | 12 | CASLDLNTEAFF
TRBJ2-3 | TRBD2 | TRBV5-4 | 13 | CASSPLGGDTQYF
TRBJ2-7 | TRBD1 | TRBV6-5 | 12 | CASADRAWEQYF
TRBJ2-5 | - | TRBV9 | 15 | CASSVATGSRETQYF
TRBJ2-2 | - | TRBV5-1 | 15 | CASSYTQGNTGELFF
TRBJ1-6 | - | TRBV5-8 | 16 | CASSLARRGFGSPLHF
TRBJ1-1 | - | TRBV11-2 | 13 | CASSGQMNTEAFF
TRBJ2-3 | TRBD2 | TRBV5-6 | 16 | CASSLGLAGRTDTQYF
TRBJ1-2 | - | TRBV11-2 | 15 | CASSPDRGIFYGYTF
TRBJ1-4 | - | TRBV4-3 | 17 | CASSQDSGASTNEKLFF
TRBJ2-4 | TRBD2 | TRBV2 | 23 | CASGARGLKEGLANGKAKNIQYF
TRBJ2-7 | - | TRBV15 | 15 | CATSREYREGREQYF
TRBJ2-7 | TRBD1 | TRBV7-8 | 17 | CASSLVSGQGRAYEQYF
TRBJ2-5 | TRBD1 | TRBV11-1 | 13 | CASSQDRVMTQYF
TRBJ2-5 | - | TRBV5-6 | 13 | CASSLASRETQYF
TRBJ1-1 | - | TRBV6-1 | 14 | CASSPGHQNTEAFF
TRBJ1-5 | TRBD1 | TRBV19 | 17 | CASSRTGTGGLNQPQHF
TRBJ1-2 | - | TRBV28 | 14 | CASSFHTSGYGYTF
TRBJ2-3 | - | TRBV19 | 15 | CASSIGSGLADTQYF
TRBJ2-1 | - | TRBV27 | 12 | CASRGLGLEQFF
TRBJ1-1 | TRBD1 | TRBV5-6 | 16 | CASSSVRDRMNTEAFF
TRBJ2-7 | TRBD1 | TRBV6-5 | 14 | CASSRDRDVGEQYF
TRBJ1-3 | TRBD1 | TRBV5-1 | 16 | CASSTSTGYSGNTIYF
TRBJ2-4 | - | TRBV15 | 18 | CATSFDLGRNLAKNIQYF
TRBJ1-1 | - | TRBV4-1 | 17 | CASSQDKEAGWGTEAFF
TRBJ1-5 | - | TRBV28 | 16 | CASSLYGRGNNQPQHF
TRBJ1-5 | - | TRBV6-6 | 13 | CASVQGNNQPQHF
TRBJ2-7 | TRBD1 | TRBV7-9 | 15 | CASSPDRGSSYEQYF
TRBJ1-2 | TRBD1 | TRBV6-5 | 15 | CASSSPRDSYSGYTF
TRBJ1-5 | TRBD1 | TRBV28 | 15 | CASRPFGQGGQPQHF
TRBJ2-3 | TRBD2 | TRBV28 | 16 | CASSDGGVHGTDTQYF
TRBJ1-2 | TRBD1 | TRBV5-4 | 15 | CASSSSGTAVDGYTF
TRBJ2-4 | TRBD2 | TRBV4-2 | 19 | CASSQEGAGGPWGKNIQYF
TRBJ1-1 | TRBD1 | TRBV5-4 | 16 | CASSLSQGALNTEAFF
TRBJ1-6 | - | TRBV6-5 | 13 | CASSQNRASPLHF
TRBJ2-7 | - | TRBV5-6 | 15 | CASSLGQNLGYEQYF
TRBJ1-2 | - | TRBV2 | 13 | CASSDRANYGYTF
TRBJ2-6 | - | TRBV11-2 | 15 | CASSSGLSGANVLTF
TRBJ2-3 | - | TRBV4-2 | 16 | CASSQAWGNGADTQYF
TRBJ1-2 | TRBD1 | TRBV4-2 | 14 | CASSHLGQGDGYTF
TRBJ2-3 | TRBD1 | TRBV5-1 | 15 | CASSLGDRNTDTQYF
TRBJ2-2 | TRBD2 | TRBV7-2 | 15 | CASTSGGAITGELFF
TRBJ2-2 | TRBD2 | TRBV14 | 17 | CASSQDWLAGVPGELFF
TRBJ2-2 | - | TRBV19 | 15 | CASRGRGFGTGELFF
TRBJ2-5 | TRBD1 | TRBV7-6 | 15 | CASSFSPGQKETQYF
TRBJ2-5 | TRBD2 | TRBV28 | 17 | CASSLVPRGGPGETQYF
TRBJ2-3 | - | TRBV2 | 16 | CASSYFGQLGTDTQYF
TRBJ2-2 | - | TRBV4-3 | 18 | CASSQEEGRGWRTGELFF
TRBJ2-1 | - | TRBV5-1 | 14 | CASSLDYYYNEQFF
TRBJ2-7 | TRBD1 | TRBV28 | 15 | CASSRPGQGLTEQYF
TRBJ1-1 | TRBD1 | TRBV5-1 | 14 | CASSRTGGGTEAFF
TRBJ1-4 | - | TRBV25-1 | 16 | CASSAHRGATNEKLFF
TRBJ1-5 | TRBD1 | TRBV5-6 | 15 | CASSLRGTVNQPQHF
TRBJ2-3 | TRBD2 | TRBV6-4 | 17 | CASSDGVAGGLTDTQYF
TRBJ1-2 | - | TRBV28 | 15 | CASSLGSRDHYGYTF
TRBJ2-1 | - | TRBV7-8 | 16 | CASSFGLAYSYNEQFF